The 22 T cell receptor beta chains below were found in one sample sequenced in a study of beta chain features in type 1 diabetes. These receptors' targets are unknown. General study results and limits: In every one of the four CD4+ subsets, TCRB CDR3s were moderately but significantly shorter in Type 1 diabetes patients.

Every isolated RNA sample was fully reverse transcribed, so sequencing captured expressed TCRB transcripts. The method was immunoSEQ multiplex PCR; TCRdb's version includes in-frame clones alone and lacks a portion of them. The sample has fewer than 30,000 clones, roughly three fifths seen once; the top ten hold approximately 1.6%. The specimen was Tregs from blood. The receptors shown here come from a woman in her late teens or twenties with type 1 diabetes.

This sequence joins TRBV6-1 and TRBJ2-1, with TRBD2 identical over 13 bases. The CDR3 totals 15 residues. J lost 9 bases, V lost 7 bases, and 9 bases had no gene match. CDR1 and CDR2 (germline): MNHNS, SASEGT. This CDR3 is CASTERTSGSGEQFF. The DNA of the CDR3 is TGTGCCAGCACCGAAAGGACTAGCGGGAGTGGTGAGCAGTTCTTC.

The chain carries TRBV7-2 and TRBJ1-2; no reliable D call. Trimming pared 5 bases from V and 3 bases from J, leaving 7 bases between. The length of the CDR3 is 12 residues. The germline gives CDR1 SGHTA, CDR2 FQGNSA. In DNA, the CDR3 is TGTGCCAGCAGCGACGGAGACTATGGCTACACCTTC. This sequence encodes CASSDGDYGYTF.

V and J are TRBV20-1 and TRBJ2-1; D is uncertain. The CDR3 consists of 11 residues. The germline CDR1 and CDR2 sequences are DFQATT and SNEGSKA (reference sequence). V dropped 4 bases and J dropped 9 bases, with 10 bases sitting between them. CDR3 in amino acids: CSATSVPEQFF. The CDR3 DNA is TGCAGTGCTACTTCGGTCCCTGAGCAGTTCTTC.

The chain is built from TRBV7-2 and TRBJ1-5; no firm D call. The CDR3 loop spans 15 amino acids. Per germline, CDR1 SGHTA and CDR2 FQGNSA. Trimming shortened V by 5 bases and J by 0 bases, and 11 bases separated the two germline ends. The CDR3 sequence: CASSLKTYSNQPQHF. For the CDR3, the DNA is TGTGCCAGCAGCCTAAAAACCTATAGCAATCAGCCCCAGCATTTT.

V usage is TRBV6-1 and J usage is TRBJ1-3, with TRBD1 as a possible D gene (6 bases). This CDR3 is 16 amino acids long. Germline V CDR1 and CDR2: MNHNS, SASEGT. Trimming shortened V by 1 base and J by 2 bases, and 12 bases separated the two germline ends. The CDR3 here is CASSEVEAGAGNTIYF. The CDR3 nucleotides read TGTGCCAGCAGTGAAGTGGAGGCAGGGGCTGGAAACACCATATATTTT.

The chain joins TRBV7-2 to TRBJ2-1, with a tentative D call TRBD2 (5 bases). Trimming left V 5 bases short and J 12 bases short, with 5 bases between. Germline-derived CDR1 and CDR2 are SGHTA and FQGNSA. The CDR3 length is 9 residues. In nucleotides, the CDR3 is TGTGCCAGCAGCCGGGGGCAGTTCTTC. This codes for CASSRGQFF.

The chain uses TRBV19 and TRBJ1-5; no clear D gene. The germline CDR1 and CDR2 sequences are LNHDA and SQIVND (reference sequence). The V and J ends lost 7 bases and 2 bases respectively, with 12 bases between them. CDR3 length: 14 residues. The CDR3 DNA is TGTGCCAGTAACGGGTACCTCGGCAATCAGCCCCAGCATTTT. Amino acids: CASNGYLGNQPQHF.

The J gene is TRBJ2-1, the V gene TRBV5-1, with 10 positions matching TRBD1. The length of the CDR3 is 15 residues. V lost 0 bases and J lost 8; bases outside the gene matches: 5. From germline, CDR1 is SGHRS and CDR2 YFSETQ. CDR3: CASSLGQGAGDEQFF. As DNA, the CDR3 is TGCGCCAGCAGCTTGGGACAGGGGGCAGGTGATGAGCAGTTCTTC.

This chain connects TRBV30 to TRBJ2-7, with 10 positions matching TRBD2. Germline lookup yields CDR1 GTSNPN and CDR2 SVGIG (reference sequence). The CDR3 covers 15 residues. V dropped 3 bases and J dropped 3; count of bases not matched to a gene: 8. In DNA, the CDR3 is TGTGCCTGGAGCTTAGCGGGAGGTTGGGTCTACGAGCAGTACGTC. Its translation: CAWSLAGGWVYEQYV.

This chain links TRBV6-5 with TRBJ1-6; 9 nucleotides agree with TRBD1. Per germline, CDR1 MNHEY and CDR2 SVGAGI. The junction had 3 bases not matched to a gene; V was cut back by 0 bases and J by 6 bases. The CDR3 loop spans 16 amino acids. The CDR3 bases are TGTGCCAGCAGTTACTCGACAGGGGGTGGTAATTCACCCCTCCACTTT. It encodes CASSYSTGGGNSPLHF.

The chain carries TRBV7-2 and TRBJ1-1, with a weak D call TRBD1 (6 bases). Germline-derived CDR1 and CDR2 are SGHTA and FQGNSA. The CDR3 extends over 12 amino acids. The V end lost 5 bases, the J end lost 11 bases, and 15 bases lay between the germline ends. The CDR3 DNA reads TGTGCCAGCAGCACTCCTACAGGGAAGGCTTTCTTT. It is translated as CASSTPTGKAFF. Looking up the rest from reference TRBV7-2 and TRBJ1-1 gives the full variable domain: GAGVSQSPSNKVTEKGKDVELRCDPISGHTALYWYRQSLGQGLEFLIYFQGNSAPDKSGLPSDRFSAERTGGSVSTLTIQRTQQEDSAVYLCASSTPTGKAFFGQGTRLTVV.

The chain carries TRBV11-2 and TRBJ2-3; no firm D call. CDR1 is SGHAT, CDR2 FQNNGV, per germline. This CDR3 has 12 amino acids. Trimming left V 2 bases short and J 4 bases short, with 4 bases between. The CDR3 protein is CASSLRADTQYF. Written as DNA, the CDR3 is TGTGCCAGCAGCTTAAGAGCAGATACGCAGTATTTT.

Only one count was recorded for this clone. This CDR3 is also generated by other DNA sequences in the sample. The chain is built from TRBV28 and TRBJ1-2; 9 nucleotides match TRBD1. V lost 2 bases, J lost 7 bases, and 5 bases stayed unmatched. The CDR3 is made up of 14 amino acids. Looked up from germline, CDR1 is MDHEN and CDR2 is SYDVKM. CDR3 coding DNA: TGTGCCAGCAGTTTAACAGGGGGCCGGATTGGCTACACCTTC. This encodes CASSLTGGRIGYTF.

This chain connects TRBV7-8 to TRBJ2-2, with TRBD2 identical over 11 bases. Germline assignment: CDR1 SGHVS and CDR2 FQNEAQ. The J segment lost 1 base and the V segment lost 4 bases, leaving 5 bases of the junction unmatched. The CDR3 is 17 amino acids. For the CDR3, the DNA is TGTGCCAGCAGCTCCTCTGGGACTAGCGGGAACACCGGGGAGCTGTTTTTT. Translating gives CASSSSGTSGNTGELFF.

This clone has only one observation. This chain connects TRBV11-2 to TRBJ2-2; TRBD1 might be the D (6 bases). CDR1 is SGHAT, CDR2 FQNNGV, per germline. CDR3 length equals 13 residues. The ends were cut back, 3 bases at V and 6 bases at J, with 8 bases in the middle. CDR3 bases: TGTGCCAGCAGCTTCGAGGGGGCCGGGGAGCTGTTTTTT. It is translated as CASSFEGAGELFF.

The chain joins TRBV30 to TRBJ2-2; 11 bases are a match to TRBD2. Germline-derived CDR1 and CDR2 are GTSNPN and SVGIG (reference sequence). J lost 4 bases, V lost 3 bases, and 4 bases had no gene match. The CDR3 spans 15 residues. In nucleotides, the CDR3 is TGTGCCTGGAGGCAGACTAGCGGGGTCACCGGGGAGCTGTTTTTT. This codes for CAWRQTSGVTGELFF.

The chain employs TRBV27 and TRBJ2-3; the D gene is possibly TRBD2 (5 bases). Per the germline V gene, CDR1 is MNHEY and CDR2 is SMNVEV (reference sequence). Trimming left V 3 bases short and J 0 bases short, with 13 bases between. This CDR3 comprises 16 residues. The CDR3, as DNA: TGTGCCAGCAGTTTTAGTGGGGAGCCTAGCACAGATACGCAGTATTTT. This encodes CASSFSGEPSTDTQYF.

This clone has more than one count but fewer than ten. The chain uses TRBV7-8 and TRBJ2-1; 7 nucleotides align to TRBD2. Germline V gene lookup returns CDR1 SGHVS and CDR2 FQNEAQ. The CDR3 covers 15 residues. V was pared by 5 bases and J by 2 bases, with 6 bases of the junction left unmatched. The CDR3 sequence: CASSRGEGPYNEQFF. The CDR3 nucleotides are TGTGCCAGCAGCCGAGGGGAGGGCCCCTACAATGAGCAGTTCTTC.

The chain combines TRBV6-1 with TRBJ2-5; a weak D match, TRBD1 (6 bases). The CDR3 consists of 12 residues. Trimming removed 6 bases from V and 14 bases from J, with 19 bases in between. Per germline, CDR1 MNHNS and CDR2 SASEGT. The CDR3 DNA sequence: TGTGCCAGCAGGGAGGTTGGGGGCAGTTTTTACTTC. It yields the protein CASREVGGSFYF.

V and J are TRBV6-1 and TRBJ2-1; D not certain. The CDR3 length is 16 residues. From germline, CDR1 is MNHNS and CDR2 SASEGT. V was clipped by 4 bases and J by 5 bases, with 18 bases between them. The CDR3 is CASSGVGVPLNNEQFF. In nucleotides, the CDR3 is TGTGCCAGCAGTGGCGTCGGTGTCCCACTAAACAATGAGCAGTTCTTC.

This clone was found a few times. This chain joins TRBV7-2 and TRBJ2-1; D perhaps matches TRBD1 (5 bases). CDR3 length: 13 amino acids. Germline V gene data show CDR1 as SGHTA and CDR2 as FQGNSA. Trimming took 1 base from V and 12 from J, leaving 13 bases between them. The CDR3 bases are TGTGCCAGCAGCTTAGGAGGCCCCACAGGGCAGTTCTTC. Its translation is CASSLGGPTGQFF.

This clone was detected only a few times. The chain links TRBV28 to TRBJ1-5, with no clear D. Germline values: CDR1 MDHEN, CDR2 SYDVKM. This CDR3 has 12 residues. The ends were cut back, 4 bases at V and 6 bases at J, with 7 bases in the middle. CDR3 sequence: CASSSTPQPQHF. CDR3 bases: TGTGCCAGCAGTTCGACACCTCAGCCCCAGCATTTT.